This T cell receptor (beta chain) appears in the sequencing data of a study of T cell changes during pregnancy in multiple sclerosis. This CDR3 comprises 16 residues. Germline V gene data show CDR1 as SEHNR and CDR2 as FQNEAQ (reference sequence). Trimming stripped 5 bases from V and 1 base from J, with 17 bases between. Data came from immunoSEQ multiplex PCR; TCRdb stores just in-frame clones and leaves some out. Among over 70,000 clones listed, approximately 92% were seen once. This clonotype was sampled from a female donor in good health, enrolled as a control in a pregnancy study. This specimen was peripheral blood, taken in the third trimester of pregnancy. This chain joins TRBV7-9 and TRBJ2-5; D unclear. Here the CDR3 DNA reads TGTGCCAGCAGCCAAACCGGGTCTGGGTTCCAAGAGACCCAGTACTTC. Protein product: CASSQTGSGFQETQYF.